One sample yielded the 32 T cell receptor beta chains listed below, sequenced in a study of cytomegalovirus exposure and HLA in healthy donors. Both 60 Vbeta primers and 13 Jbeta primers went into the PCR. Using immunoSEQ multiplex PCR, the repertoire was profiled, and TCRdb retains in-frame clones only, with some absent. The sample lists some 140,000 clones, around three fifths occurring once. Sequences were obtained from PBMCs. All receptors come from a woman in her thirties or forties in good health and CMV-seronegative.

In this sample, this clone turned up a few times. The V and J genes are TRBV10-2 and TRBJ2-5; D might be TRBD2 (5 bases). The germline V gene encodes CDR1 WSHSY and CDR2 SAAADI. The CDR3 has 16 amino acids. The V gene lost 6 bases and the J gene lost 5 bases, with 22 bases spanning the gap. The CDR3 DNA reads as TGCGCCAGCAGCGACCCTAGCATACGGGCCTTGGAGACCCAGTACTTC. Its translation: CASSDPSIRALETQYF.

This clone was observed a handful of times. CDR3 coding DNA: TGTGCCAGCTCACCGAGGGAGGGGAACACTGAAGCTTTCTTT. This translates into CASSPREGNTEAFF. The V gene is TRBV18, the J gene TRBJ1-1, with unresolved D. The CDR3 contains 14 residues. From germline, CDR1 is KGHSH and CDR2 LQKENI. Trimming took off 3 bases at V and 1 base at J, with 9 bases between the two ends.

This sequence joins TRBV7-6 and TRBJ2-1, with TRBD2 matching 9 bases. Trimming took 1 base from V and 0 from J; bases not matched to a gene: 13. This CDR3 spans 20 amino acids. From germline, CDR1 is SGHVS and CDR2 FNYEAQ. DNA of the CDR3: TGTGCCAGCAGCTTAGGAGGAATAGCGGGGGTGGGAAGCTCCTACAATGAGCAGTTCTTC. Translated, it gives CASSLGGIAGVGSSYNEQFF.

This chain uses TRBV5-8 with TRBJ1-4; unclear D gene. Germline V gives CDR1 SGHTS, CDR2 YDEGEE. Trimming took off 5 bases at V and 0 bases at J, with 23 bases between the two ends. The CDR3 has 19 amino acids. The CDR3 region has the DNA TGTGCCAGCAGTTTTGCTTCCCTCGCAGGCGGGGCAACTAATGAAAAACTGTTTTTT. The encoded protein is CASSFASLAGGATNEKLFF.

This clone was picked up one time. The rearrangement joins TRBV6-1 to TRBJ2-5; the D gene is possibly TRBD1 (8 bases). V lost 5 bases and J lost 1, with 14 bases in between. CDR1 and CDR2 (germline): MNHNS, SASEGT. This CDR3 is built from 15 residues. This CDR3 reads CASSPTGGAQETQYF. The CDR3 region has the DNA TGTGCCAGCAGTCCCACAGGGGGGGCCCAAGAGACCCAGTACTTC.

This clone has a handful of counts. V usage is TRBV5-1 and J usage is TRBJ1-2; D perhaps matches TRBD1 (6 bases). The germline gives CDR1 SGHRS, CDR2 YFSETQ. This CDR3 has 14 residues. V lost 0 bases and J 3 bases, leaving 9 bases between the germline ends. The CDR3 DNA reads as TGCGCCAGCAGCTTGGCATCAGGGGACTATGGCTACACCTTC. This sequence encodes CASSLASGDYGYTF.

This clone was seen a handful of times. This CDR3 is CATSKDRGAYEQYF. CDR3 bases: TGTGCCACCAGCAAGGACAGGGGGGCCTACGAGCAGTACTTC. The rearrangement joins TRBV15 to TRBJ2-7, with TRBD1 matching over 10 bases. This CDR3 region has 14 residues. Germline-derived CDR1 and CDR2 are LNHNV and YYDKDF (reference sequence). With V trimmed by 4 bases and J by 2 bases, 2 bases remained unmatched.

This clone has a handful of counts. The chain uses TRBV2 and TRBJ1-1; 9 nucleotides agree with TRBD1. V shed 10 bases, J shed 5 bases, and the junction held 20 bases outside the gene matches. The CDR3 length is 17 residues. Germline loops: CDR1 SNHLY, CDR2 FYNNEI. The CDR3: CATTTGTGSLRRTEAFF. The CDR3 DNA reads TGTGCCACGACTACCGGGACAGGGAGTCTACGAAGGACTGAAGCTTTCTTT.

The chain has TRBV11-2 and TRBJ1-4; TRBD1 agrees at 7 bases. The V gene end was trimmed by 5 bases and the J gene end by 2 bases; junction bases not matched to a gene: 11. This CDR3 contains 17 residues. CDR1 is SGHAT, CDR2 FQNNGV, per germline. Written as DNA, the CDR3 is TGTGCCAGCAGCATCCGGACAGGATCGGTGACTAATGAAAAACTGTTTTTT. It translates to CASSIRTGSVTNEKLFF.

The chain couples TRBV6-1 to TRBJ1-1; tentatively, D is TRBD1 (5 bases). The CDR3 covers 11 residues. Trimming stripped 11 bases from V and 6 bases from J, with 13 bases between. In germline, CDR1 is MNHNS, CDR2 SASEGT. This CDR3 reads CASEVTAEAFF. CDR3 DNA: TGTGCCTCTGAGGTGACAGCTGAAGCTTTCTTT.

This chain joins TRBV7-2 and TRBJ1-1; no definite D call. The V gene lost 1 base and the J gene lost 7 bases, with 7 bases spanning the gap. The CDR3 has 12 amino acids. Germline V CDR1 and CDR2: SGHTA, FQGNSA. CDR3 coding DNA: TGTGCCAGCAGCTTAGGTTTCCGTGAAGCTTTCTTT. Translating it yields CASSLGFREAFF.

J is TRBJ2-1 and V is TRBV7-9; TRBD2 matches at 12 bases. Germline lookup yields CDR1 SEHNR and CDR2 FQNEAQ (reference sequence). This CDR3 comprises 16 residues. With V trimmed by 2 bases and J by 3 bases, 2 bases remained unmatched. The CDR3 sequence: CASSLTSGGIYNEQFF. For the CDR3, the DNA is TGTGCCAGCAGCTTAACTAGCGGGGGGATCTACAATGAGCAGTTCTTC.

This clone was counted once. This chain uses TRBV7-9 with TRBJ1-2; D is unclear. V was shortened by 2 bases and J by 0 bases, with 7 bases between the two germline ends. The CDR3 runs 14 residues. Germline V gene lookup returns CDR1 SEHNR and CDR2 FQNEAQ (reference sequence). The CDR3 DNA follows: TGTGCCAGCAGCTTACGAGGGACTAACTATGGCTACACCTTC. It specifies CASSLRGTNYGYTF.

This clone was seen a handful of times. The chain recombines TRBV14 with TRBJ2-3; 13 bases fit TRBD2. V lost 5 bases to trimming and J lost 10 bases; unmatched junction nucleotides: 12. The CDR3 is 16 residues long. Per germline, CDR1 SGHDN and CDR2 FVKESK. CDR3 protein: CASSFGLAGVSRSQYF. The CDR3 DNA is TGTGCCAGCAGCTTTGGACTAGCGGGGGTGAGCAGGTCGCAGTATTTT.

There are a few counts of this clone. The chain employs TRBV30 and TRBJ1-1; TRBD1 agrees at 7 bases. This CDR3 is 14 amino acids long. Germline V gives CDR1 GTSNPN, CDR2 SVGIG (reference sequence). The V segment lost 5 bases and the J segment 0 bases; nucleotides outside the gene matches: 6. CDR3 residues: CAWYRGRVNTEAFF. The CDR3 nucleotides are TGTGCCTGGTACAGGGGAAGGGTGAACACTGAAGCTTTCTTT.

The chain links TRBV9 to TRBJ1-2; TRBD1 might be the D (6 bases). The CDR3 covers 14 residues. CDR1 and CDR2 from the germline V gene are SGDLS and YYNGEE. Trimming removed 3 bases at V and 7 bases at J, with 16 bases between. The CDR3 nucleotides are TGTGCCAGCAGCGCCCAGGGAGGGGGGGTTGGCTACACCTTC. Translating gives CASSAQGGGVGYTF.

CDR3 sequence: CASSPRAGGRSNEQFF. The CDR3 DNA follows: TGTGCCAGTAGTCCCAGAGCGGGGGGGCGGAGCAATGAGCAGTTCTTC. The chain combines TRBV19 with TRBJ2-1; 10 positions match TRBD2. This CDR3 contains 16 residues. The germline V gene encodes CDR1 LNHDA and CDR2 SQIVND (reference sequence). Trimming cost V 5 bases and J 6 bases; bases outside gene matches: 10. The variable domain in full, completed from reference TRBV19 and TRBJ2-1, reads DGGITQSPKYLFRKEGQNVTLSCEQNLNHDAMYWYRQDPGQGLRLIYYSQIVNDFQKGDIAEGYSVSREKKESFPLTVTSAQKNPTAFYLCASSPRAGGRSNEQFFGPGTRLTVL.

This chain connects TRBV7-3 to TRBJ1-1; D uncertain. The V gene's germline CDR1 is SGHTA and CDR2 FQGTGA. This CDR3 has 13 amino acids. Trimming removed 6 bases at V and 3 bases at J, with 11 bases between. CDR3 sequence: CASRGTRDTEAFF. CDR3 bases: TGTGCCAGCAGAGGAACGCGGGACACTGAAGCTTTCTTT.

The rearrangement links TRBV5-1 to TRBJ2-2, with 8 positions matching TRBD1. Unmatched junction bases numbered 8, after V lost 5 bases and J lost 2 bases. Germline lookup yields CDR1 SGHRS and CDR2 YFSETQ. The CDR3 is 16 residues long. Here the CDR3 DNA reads TGCGCCAGCAGGCGGACAGGGTACCGTAACACCGGGGAGCTGTTTTTT. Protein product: CASRRTGYRNTGELFF.

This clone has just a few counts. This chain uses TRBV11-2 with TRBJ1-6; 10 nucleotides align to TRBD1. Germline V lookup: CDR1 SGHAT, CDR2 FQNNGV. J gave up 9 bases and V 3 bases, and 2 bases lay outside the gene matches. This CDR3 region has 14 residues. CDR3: CASSLGQGFSPLHF. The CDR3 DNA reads TGTGCCAGCAGCTTGGGACAGGGGTTTTCACCCCTCCACTTT.

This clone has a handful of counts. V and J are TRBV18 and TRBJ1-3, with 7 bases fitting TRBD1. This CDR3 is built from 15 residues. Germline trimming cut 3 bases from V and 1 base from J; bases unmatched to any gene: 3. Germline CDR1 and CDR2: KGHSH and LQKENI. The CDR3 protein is CASSPDRLSGNTIYF. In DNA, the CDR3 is TGTGCCAGCTCACCGGACAGGCTTTCTGGAAACACCATATATTTT.

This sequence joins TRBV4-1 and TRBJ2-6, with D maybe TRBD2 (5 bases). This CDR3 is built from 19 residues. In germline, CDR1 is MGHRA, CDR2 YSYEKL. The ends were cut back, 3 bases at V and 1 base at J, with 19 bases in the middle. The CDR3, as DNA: TGCGCCAGCAGCCAGGAGGACTTCCCCTTACTTTCTGGGGCCAACGTCCTGACTTTC. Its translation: CASSQEDFPLLSGANVLTF.

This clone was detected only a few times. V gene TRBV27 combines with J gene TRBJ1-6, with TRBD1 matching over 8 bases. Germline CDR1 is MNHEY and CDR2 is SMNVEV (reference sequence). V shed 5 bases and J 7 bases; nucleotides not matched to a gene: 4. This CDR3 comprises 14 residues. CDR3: CASSTRQGNSPLHF. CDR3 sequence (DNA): TGTGCCAGCAGTACTAGACAGGGGAATTCACCCCTCCACTTT.

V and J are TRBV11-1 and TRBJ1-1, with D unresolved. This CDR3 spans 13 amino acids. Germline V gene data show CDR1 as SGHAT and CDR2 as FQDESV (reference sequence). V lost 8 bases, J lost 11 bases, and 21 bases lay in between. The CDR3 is CASGTRIVRPAFF. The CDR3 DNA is TGTGCCAGCGGCACGAGGATCGTCCGACCCGCTTTCTTT.

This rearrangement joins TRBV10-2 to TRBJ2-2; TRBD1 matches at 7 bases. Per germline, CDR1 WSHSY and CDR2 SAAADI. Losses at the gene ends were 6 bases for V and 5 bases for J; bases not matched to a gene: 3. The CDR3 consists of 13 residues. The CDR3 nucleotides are TGCGCCAGCAGACAACAGGGGACCGGGGAGCTGTTTTTT. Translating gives CASRQQGTGELFF.

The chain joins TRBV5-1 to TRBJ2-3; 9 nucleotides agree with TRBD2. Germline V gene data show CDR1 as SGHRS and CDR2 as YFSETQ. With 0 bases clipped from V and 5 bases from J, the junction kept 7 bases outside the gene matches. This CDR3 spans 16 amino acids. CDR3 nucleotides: TGCGCCAGCAGCTTGGTTGCGGGGGGGCCCCAAGATACGCAGTATTTT. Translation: CASSLVAGGPQDTQYF.

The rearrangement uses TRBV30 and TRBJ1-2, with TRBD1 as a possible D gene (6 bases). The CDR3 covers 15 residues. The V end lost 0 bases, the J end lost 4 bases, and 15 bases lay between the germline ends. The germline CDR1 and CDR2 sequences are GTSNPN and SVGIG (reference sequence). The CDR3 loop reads CAWSVASTGPYGYTF. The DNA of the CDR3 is TGTGCCTGGAGTGTGGCCTCGACAGGTCCCTATGGCTACACCTTC.

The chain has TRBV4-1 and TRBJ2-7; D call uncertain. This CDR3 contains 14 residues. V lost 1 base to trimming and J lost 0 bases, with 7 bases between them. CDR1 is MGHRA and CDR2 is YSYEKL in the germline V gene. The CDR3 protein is CASSQGVRSYEQYF. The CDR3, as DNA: TGCGCCAGCAGCCAAGGAGTCCGCTCCTACGAGCAGTACTTC.

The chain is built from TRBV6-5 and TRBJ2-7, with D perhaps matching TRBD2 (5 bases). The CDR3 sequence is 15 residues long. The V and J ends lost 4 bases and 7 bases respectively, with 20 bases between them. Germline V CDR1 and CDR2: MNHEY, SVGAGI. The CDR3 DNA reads TGTGCCAGCAGTTCTAAAACTGCTGCGGGCCAGGAGCAGTACTTC. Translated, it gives CASSSKTAAGQEQYF.

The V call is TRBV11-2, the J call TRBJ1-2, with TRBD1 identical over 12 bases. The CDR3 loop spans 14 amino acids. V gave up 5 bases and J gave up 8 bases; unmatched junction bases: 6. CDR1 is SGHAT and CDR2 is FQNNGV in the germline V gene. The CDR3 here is CASSAGQGAEGYTF. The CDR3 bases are TGTGCCAGCAGCGCGGGACAGGGGGCTGAGGGCTACACCTTC.

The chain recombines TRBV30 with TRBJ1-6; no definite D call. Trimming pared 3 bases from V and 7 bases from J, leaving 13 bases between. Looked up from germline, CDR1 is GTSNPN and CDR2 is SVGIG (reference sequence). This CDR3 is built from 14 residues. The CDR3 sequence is CAWSDANRNSPLHF. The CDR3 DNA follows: TGTGCCTGGAGCGACGCCAACAGAAATTCACCCCTCCACTTT.

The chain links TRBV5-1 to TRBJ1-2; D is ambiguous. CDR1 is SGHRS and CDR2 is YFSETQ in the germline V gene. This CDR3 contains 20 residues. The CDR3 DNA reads TGCCAACGGGAGTTTTTGAGGTTTTTTGGGTTTGGCCCCATGAACTATGGCTACACCTTC. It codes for CQREFLRFFGFGPMNYGYTF.